This entry lists 10 T cell receptor beta chains sequenced from one sample in a study of T cells in Graves' hyperthyroidism and ophthalmopathy. RNA transcripts provided the source from which TCR beta CDR3 regions were amplified. The TCR CDR3 was amplified in a first-round RT-PCR using the HTBI primer set. TCRdb used MiXCR to reprocess the multiplex PCR reads, holding one entry per CDR3 protein. This sample has some 770,000 distinct CDR3 sequences, with roughly 17% found just once. The sequenced material came from blood. Every receptor here comes from a man between 18 and 35 years old with Graves' hyperthyroidism.

This clonotype was found a few times. The genes are TRBV7-9 and TRBJ2-2; no definite D call. The CDR3 length is 14 residues. V was cut by 5 bases and J by 0 bases, with 7 bases left in between. Germline values: CDR1 SEHNR, CDR2 FQNEAQ (reference sequence). The chain's CDR3 is CASSTTPNTGELFF. CDR3 bases: TGTGCCAGCAGCACCACCCCGAACACCGGGGAGCTGTTTTTT. The full variable domain, its missing parts supplied by reference TRBV7-9 and TRBJ2-2, is DTGVSQNPRHKITKRGQNVTFRCDPISEHNRLYWYRQTLGQGPEFLTYFQNEAQLEKSRLLSDRFSAERPKGSFSTLEIQRTEQGDSAMYLCASSTTPNTGELFFGEGSRLTVL.

This clonotype was seen a few times. V gene TRBV2 combines with J gene TRBJ1-2; TRBD1 might be the D (5 bases). The CDR3 contains 13 residues. Germline V gives CDR1 SNHLY, CDR2 FYNNEI. For the CDR3, the DNA is TGTGTCAACACGAGGGACCCAGGAGGGGGCTACACCTTC. As protein: CVNTRDPGGGYTF.

The genes are TRBV7-7 and TRBJ2-1, with D unclear. Germline values: CDR1 SSHAT, CDR2 FNYEAQ (reference sequence). The CDR3 spans 13 residues. Trimming removed 6 bases from V and 11 bases from J, with 17 bases in between. The CDR3 DNA sequence: TGTGCCAGCAGTGGCGGACCGCTTCGCAAGCAGTTCTTC. Translation gives CASSGGPLRKQFF.

V usage is TRBV28 and J usage is TRBJ2-7; no clear D gene. Germline V CDR1 and CDR2: MDHEN, SYDVKM. The ends were cut back, 2 bases at V and 2 bases at J, with 10 bases in the middle. The CDR3 contains 14 residues. The CDR3 bases are TGTGCCAGCAGTTTAAGGTTCCCTACCTACGAGCAGTACTTC. This translates into CASSLRFPTYEQYF.

V is TRBV30 and J is TRBJ1-1; no reliable D call. Germline loops: CDR1 GTSNPN, CDR2 SVGIG (reference sequence). The CDR3 runs to 13 residues. Trimming shortened V by 8 bases and J by 1 base, and 14 bases separated the two germline ends. CDR3 sequence: CAGSYRTNTEAFF. The CDR3 DNA is TGTGCCGGTTCTTATCGGACGAACACTGAAGCTTTCTTT.

The sample holds many counts of this clonotype. The genes are TRBV12-3 or TRBV12-4 and TRBJ1-4; TRBD1 is a possible D gene (5 bases). V shed 3 bases and J shed 5 bases, with 13 bases lying between them. The CDR3 totals 15 residues. CDR3 bases: TGTGCCAGCAGTTTGTGGGGACGGAGCAATGAAAAACTGTTTTTT. Its protein product is CASSLWGRSNEKLFF.

This clonotype was detected only a few times. The rearrangement uses TRBV7-2 and TRBJ2-7; 8 bases align to TRBD2. This CDR3 region has 15 residues. Trimming at V came to 7 bases and at J to 2 bases, leaving 10 bases not matched to a gene. Germline-derived CDR1 and CDR2 are SGHTA and FQGNSA. The chain's CDR3 is CASTRTSRRTYEQYF. In nucleotides, the CDR3 is TGTGCCAGCACCAGGACTAGCCGGAGAACCTACGAGCAGTACTTC.

In the case of this clonotype: A read error may account for a junction end that differs from germline. V gene TRBV30 combines with J gene TRBJ2-7, with 8 bases matching TRBD1. With the DNA end fitting TRBJ2-1 better, the J assignment may be wrong. Germline-derived CDR1 and CDR2 are GTSNPN and SVGIG (reference sequence). The CDR3 contains 13 residues. CDR3 coding DNA: TGTGCCGGGAGCGGTGACAGGGGCTACGAGCAGTTCTTC. Amino acid sequence: CAGSGDRGYEQFF.

There are many counts of this clonotype. This CDR3 reads CASSRTATGDGYTF. The CDR3 DNA reads TGTGCCAGCAGCCGAACAGCGACAGGGGATGGCTACACCTTC. The chain has TRBV12-3 or TRBV12-4 and TRBJ1-2; 8 bases fit TRBD1. V lost 6 bases and J lost 6; bases outside the gene matches: 9. The CDR3 totals 14 residues.

The chain employs TRBV24-1 and TRBJ2-2; D is undetermined. CDR3 length: 15 residues. V dropped 4 bases and J dropped 5 bases, with 13 bases sitting between them. The germline gives CDR1 KGHDR, CDR2 SFDVKD. The CDR3 loop is CATSEAPPPTGELFF. CDR3 coding DNA: TGTGCCACCAGTGAGGCACCCCCGCCGACCGGGGAGCTGTTTTTT.